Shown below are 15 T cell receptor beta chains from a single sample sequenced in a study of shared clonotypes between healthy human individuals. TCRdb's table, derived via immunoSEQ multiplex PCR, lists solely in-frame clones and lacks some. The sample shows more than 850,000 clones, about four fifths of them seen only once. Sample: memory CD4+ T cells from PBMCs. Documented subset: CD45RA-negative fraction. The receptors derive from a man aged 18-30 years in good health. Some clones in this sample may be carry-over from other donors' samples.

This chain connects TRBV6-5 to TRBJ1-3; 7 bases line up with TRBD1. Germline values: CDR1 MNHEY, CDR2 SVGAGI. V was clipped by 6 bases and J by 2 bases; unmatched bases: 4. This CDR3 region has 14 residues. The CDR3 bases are TGTGCCAGCAGCGCAACAGGGGCTGGAAACACCATATATTTT. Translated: CASSATGAGNTIYF.

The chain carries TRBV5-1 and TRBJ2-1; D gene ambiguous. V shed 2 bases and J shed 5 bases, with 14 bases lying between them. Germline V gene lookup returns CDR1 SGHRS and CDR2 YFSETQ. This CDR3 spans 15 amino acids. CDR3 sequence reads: CASSFLSRNHNEQFF. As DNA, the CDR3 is TGCGCCAGCAGCTTTTTATCCCGGAATCACAATGAGCAGTTCTTC. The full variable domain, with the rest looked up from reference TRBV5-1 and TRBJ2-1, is KAGVTQTPRYLIKTRGQQVTLSCSPISGHRSVSWYQQTPGQGLQFLFEYFSETQRNKGNFPGRFSGRQFSNSRSEMNVSTLELGDSALYLCASSFLSRNHNEQFFGPGTRLTVL.

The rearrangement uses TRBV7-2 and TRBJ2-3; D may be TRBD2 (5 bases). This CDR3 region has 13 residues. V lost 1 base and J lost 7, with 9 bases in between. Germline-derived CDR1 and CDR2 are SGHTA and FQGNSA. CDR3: CASSLVFGNTQYF. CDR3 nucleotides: TGTGCCAGCAGCTTAGTTTTCGGGAATACGCAGTATTTT.

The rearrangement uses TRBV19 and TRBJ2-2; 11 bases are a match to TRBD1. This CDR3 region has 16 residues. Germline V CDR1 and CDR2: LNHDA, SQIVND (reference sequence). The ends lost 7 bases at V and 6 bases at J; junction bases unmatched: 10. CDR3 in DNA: TGTGCCAGTACCCCCGGGGGACAGGGGGAAGCCGGGGAGCTGTTTTTT. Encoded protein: CASTPGGQGEAGELFF.

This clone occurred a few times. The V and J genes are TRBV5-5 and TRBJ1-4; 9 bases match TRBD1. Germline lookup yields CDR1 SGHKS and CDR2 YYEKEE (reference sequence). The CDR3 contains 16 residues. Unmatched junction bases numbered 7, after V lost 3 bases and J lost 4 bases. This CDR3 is CASSWGQGLSNEKLFF. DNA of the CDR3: TGTGCCAGCAGCTGGGGACAGGGTTTAAGTAATGAAAAACTGTTTTTT. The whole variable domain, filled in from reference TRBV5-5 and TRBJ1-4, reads DAGVTQSPTHLIKTRGQQVTLRCSPISGHKSVSWYQQVLGQGPQFIFQYYEKEERGRGNFPDRFSARQFPNYSSELNVNALLLGDSALYLCASSWGQGLSNEKLFFGSGTQLSVL.

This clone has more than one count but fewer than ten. The CDR3 DNA reads TGTGCCAGCAGTTCGCGGCTGGCCCAGCATTTT. This encodes CASSSRLAQHF. This chain uses TRBV28 with TRBJ1-5, with no clear D. Germline CDR1 and CDR2: MDHEN and SYDVKM. The CDR3 has 11 amino acids. V lost 4 bases and J 11 bases, leaving 9 bases between the germline ends.

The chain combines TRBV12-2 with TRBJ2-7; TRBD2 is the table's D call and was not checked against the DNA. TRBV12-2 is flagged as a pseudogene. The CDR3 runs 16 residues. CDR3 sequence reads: CASRPRAGLASYEQYF. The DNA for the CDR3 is TGTGCAAGTCGCCCACGTGCGGGACTAGCGTCATACGAGCAGTACTTC.

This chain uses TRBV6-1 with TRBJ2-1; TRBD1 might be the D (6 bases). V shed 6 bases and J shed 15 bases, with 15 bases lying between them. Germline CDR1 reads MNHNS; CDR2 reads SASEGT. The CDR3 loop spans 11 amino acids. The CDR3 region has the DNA TGTGCCAGCAGAGCAGGGGACACACGGTTCTTC. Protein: CASRAGDTRFF.

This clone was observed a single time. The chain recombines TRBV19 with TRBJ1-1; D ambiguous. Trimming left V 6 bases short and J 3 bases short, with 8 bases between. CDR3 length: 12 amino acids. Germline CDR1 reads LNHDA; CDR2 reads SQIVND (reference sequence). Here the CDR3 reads CASSHGDTEAFF. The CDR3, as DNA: TGTGCCAGTAGCCACGGGGACACTGAAGCTTTCTTT. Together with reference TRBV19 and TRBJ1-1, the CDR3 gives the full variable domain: DGGITQSPKYLFRKEGQNVTLSCEQNLNHDAMYWYRQDPGQGLRLIYYSQIVNDFQKGDIAEGYSVSREKKESFPLTVTSAQKNPTAFYLCASSHGDTEAFFGQGTRLTVV.

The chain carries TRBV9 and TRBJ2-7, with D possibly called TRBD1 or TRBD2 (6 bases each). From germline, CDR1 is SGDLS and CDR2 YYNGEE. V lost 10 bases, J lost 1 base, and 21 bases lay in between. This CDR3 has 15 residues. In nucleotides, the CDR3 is TGTGCCCGTCTGGGGGGCGGGATTAGGTCCTACGAGCAGTACTTC. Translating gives CARLGGGIRSYEQYF.

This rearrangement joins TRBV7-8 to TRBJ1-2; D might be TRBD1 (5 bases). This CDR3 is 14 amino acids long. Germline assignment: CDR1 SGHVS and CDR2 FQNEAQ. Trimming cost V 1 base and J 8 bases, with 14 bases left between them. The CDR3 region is CASSLDPLGGGYTF. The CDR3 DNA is TGTGCCAGCAGCTTAGATCCCCTCGGGGGGGGCTACACCTTC.

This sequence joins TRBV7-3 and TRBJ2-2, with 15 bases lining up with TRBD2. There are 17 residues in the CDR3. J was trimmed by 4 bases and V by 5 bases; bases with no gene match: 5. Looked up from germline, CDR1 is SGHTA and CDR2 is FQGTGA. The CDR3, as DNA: TGTGCCAGCAGCAAGGGACTAGCGGGAGGTATCACCGGGGAGCTGTTTTTT. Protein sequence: CASSKGLAGGITGELFF.

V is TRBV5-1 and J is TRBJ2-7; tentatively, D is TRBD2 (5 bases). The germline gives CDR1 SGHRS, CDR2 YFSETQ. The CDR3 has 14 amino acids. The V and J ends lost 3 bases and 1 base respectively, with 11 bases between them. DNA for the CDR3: TGCGCCAGCAGCTCCTTAGCGAGTTCCTACGAGCAGTACTTC. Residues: CASSSLASSYEQYF.

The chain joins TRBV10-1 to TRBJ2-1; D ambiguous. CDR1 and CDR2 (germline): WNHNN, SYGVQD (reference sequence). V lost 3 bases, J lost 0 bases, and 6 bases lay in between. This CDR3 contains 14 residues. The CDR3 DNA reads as TGCGCCAGCAGTGAAAGCTACTCCTACAATGAGCAGTTCTTC. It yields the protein CASSESYSYNEQFF.

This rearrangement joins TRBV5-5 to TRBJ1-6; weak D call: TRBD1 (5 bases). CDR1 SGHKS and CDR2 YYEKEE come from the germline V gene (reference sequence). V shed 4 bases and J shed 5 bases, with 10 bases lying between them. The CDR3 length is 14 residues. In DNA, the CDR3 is TGTGCCAGCAGCCCGATGGGGGATAATTCACCCCTCCACTTT. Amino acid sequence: CASSPMGDNSPLHF.